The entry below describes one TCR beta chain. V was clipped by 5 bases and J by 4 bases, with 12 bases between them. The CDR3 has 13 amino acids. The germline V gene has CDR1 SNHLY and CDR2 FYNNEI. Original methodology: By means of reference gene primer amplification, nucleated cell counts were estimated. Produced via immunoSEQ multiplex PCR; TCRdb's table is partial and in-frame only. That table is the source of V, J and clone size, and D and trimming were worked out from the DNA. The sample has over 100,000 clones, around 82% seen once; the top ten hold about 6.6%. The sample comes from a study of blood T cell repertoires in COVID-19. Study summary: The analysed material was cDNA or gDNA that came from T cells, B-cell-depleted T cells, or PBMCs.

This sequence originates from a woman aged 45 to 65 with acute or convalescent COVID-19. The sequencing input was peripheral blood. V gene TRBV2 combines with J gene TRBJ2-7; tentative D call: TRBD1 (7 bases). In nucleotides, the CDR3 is TGTGCCAGCAGTAACAGGGGAGGATACGAGCAGTACTTC. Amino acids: CASSNRGGYEQYF.